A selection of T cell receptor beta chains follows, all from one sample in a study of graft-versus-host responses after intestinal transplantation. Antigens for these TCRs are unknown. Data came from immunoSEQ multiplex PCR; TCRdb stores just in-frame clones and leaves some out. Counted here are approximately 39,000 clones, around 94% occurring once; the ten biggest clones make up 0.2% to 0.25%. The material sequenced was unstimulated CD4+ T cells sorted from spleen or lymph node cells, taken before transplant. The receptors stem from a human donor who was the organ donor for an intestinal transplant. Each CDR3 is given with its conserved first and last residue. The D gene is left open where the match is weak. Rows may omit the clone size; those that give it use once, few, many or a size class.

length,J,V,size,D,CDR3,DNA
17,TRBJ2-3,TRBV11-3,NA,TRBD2,CASSLPLERGGEGTQYF,TGTGCCAGCAGCTTGCCGCTTGAGCGGGGGGGGGAGGGTACGCAGTATTTT
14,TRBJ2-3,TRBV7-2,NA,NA,CASTSGGGTDTQYF,TGTGCCAGCACCTCGGGCGGGGGCACAGATACGCAGTATTTT
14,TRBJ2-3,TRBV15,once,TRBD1,CATSRQGTTDTQYF,TGTGCCACCAGCCGACAGGGTACAACAGATACGCAGTATTTT
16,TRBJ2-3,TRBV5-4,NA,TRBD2,CASSSERGGSTDTQYF,TGTGCCAGCAGCTCGGAGCGGGGGGGAAGCACAGATACGCAGTATTTT
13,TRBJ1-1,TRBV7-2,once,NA,CASSLKANTEAFF,TGTGCCAGCAGCTTAAAAGCGAACACTGAAGCTTTCTTT
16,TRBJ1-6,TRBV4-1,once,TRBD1,CASSPLQGEYNSPLHF,TGCGCCAGCAGCCCCCTGCAGGGGGAATATAATTCACCCCTCCACTTT
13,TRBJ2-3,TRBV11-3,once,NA,CASSFGWDHTQYF,TGTGCCAGCAGCTTCGGGTGGGATCATACGCAGTATTTT
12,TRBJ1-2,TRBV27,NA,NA,CASSSGVGRYTF,TGTGCCAGCAGTTCAGGGGTAGGCCGCTACACCTTC
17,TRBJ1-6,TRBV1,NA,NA,CTSSQETGQGKGSPLHF,TGCACCAGCAGCCAAGAGACGGGACAGGGAAAAGGCTCACCCCTCCACTTT
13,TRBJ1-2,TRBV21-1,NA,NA,CASSKTGGYGYTF,TGTGCCAGCAGCAAGACAGGGGGCTATGGCTACACCTTC
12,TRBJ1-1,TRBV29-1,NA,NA,CSARAPNTEAFF,TGCAGCGCGAGAGCACCGAACACTGAAGCTTTCTTT
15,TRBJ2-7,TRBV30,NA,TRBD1,CAWSKLSGQGYEQYF,TGTGCCTGGAGCAAACTCTCGGGACAGGGCTACGAGCAGTACTTC
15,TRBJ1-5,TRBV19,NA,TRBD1,CASSSGTGVFQPQHF,TGTGCCAGTAGCTCCGGGACAGGGGTGTTTCAGCCCCAGCATTTT
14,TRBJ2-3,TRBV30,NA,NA,CAWSVLRITDTQYF,TGTGCCTGGAGTGTACTCAGAATCACAGATACGCAGTATTTT
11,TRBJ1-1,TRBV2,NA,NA,CASRSLTEAFF,TGTGCCAGCAGGTCGCTCACTGAAGCTTTCTTT
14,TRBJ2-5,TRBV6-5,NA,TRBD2,CASSYAGGEETQYF,TGTGCCAGCAGTTACGCGGGGGGGGAGGAGACCCAGTACTTC
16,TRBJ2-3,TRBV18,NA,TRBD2,CASSPRLAGNTDTQYF,TGTGCCAGCTCACCACGCCTAGCGGGCAACACAGATACGCAGTATTTT
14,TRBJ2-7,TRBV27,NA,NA,CASSPTAGQREQYF,TGTGCCAGCAGCCCAACGGCGGGGCAACGAGAGCAGTACTTC
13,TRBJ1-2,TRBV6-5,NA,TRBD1,CASSAGTVYGYTF,TGTGCCAGCAGTGCCGGGACAGTCTATGGCTACACCTTC
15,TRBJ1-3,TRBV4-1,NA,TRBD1,CASSQTGLSGNTIYF,TGCGCCAGCAGCCAGACAGGGTTATCCGGAAACACCATATATTTT
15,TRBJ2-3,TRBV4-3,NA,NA,CASSQVAQRLDTQYF,TGCGCCAGCAGCCAAGTTGCCCAGAGACTAGATACGCAGTATTTT
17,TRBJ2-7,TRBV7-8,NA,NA,CASSLALGGGRSYEQYF,TGTGCCAGCAGCTTAGCGTTAGGGGGGGGGCGGTCCTACGAGCAGTACTTC
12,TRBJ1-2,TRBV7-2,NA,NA,CASRPDSYGYTF,TGTGCCAGCAGGCCCGACAGCTATGGCTACACCTTC
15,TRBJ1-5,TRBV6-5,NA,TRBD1,CASSYDRAGSQPQHF,TGTGCCAGCAGTTACGACAGGGCTGGGAGTCAGCCCCAGCATTTT
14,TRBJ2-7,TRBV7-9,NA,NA,CASSFLSGSYEQYF,TGTGCCAGCAGCTTTCTGTCAGGTTCCTACGAGCAGTACTTC
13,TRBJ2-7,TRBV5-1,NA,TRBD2,CASSYGGAYEQYF,TGCGCCAGCAGTTACGGGGGGGCCTACGAGCAGTACTTC
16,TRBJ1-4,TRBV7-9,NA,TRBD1,CASSLAPGQGEEKLFF,TGTGCCAGCAGCTTAGCCCCCGGACAGGGGGAGGAAAAACTGTTTTTT